The clone carrying this T cell receptor beta chain was found once. The antigen remains unidentified. This sample is drawn from a study of CD8 T cells in Susac syndrome. Study-wide results and caveats: The study admitted that it had a relatively small number of individuals in its TCR sequencing and HLA analysis.

Random hexamers were used to reverse transcribe about 0.45 to 1 ug of RNA. Amplification of TCR beta CDR3 spanned 54 Vbeta and 13 Jbeta via immunoSEQ multiplex PCR. TCRdb itself ran the immunoSEQ multiplex PCR reads through MiXCR, one entry per CDR3 protein. The sample has fewer than 350,000 distinct CDR3 sequences, approximately 85% seen once. The V gene's germline CDR1 is MDHEN and CDR2 SYDVKM. The trim removed 6 bases at V and 4 bases at J, leaving 10 bases unmatched. The CDR3 contains 15 residues. TCR beta from blood CD8+ and CD4+ T cells was sequenced. The patients serving as multiple sclerosis controls were treatment-naive. They had stable or active relapsing-remitting disease and fulfilled revised McDonald criteria.

The clonotype originates from a human donor with multiple sclerosis. This chain connects TRBV28 to TRBJ2-5, with 8 bases lining up with TRBD2. The source material was CD8+ T cells from PBMCs. The CDR3 nucleotides read TGTGCCAGCAGCCCCGGAGCGGGAGCCGGAGAGACCCAGTACTTC. Translating gives CASSPGAGAGETQYF.